Below are 22 T cell receptor beta chains sequenced from a single sample in a study of blood T cell repertoires in COVID-19. The table came from immunoSEQ multiplex PCR; TCRdb's copy has only in-frame clones and leaves some out. This sample has 150,000 to 250,000 clones, with roughly four fifths found just once. Specimen: PBMCs or T cells enriched from blood (not recorded which). These receptor sequences come from a man aged 40-55 years who had recovered from COVID-19.

V usage is TRBV5-1 and J usage is TRBJ2-1; 9 bases fit TRBD2. V trimming: 3 bases; J trimming: 0 bases; junction bases outside the gene matches: 10. Germline CDR1 reads SGHRS; CDR2 reads YFSETQ. The CDR3 extends over 18 amino acids. CDR3 nucleotide sequence: TGCGCCAGCAGCTCATGGCGGGGGGGCAGGAGCTCCTACAATGAGCAGTTCTTC. Protein sequence: CASSSWRGGRSSYNEQFF. Filled out from reference TRBV5-1 and TRBJ2-1, the complete variable domain reads KAGVTQTPRYLIKTRGQQVTLSCSPISGHRSVSWYQQTPGQGLQFLFEYFSETQRNKGNFPGRFSGRQFSNSRSEMNVSTLELGDSALYLCASSSWRGGRSSYNEQFFGPGTRLTVL.

The V and J genes are TRBV5-1 and TRBJ2-3; possibly TRBD1 for D (6 bases). Germline assignment: CDR1 SGHRS and CDR2 YFSETQ. Deletions cut 1 base from V and 2 bases from J, with 11 bases between. This CDR3 is 15 amino acids long. The chain's CDR3 is CASSLSQGITDTQYF. CDR3 DNA: TGCGCCAGCAGCTTGAGTCAGGGGATCACAGATACGCAGTATTTT.

V and J are TRBV5-1 and TRBJ2-1; TRBD1 might be the D (5 bases). Trimming cost V 7 bases and J 0 bases, with 17 bases left between them. The germline gives CDR1 SGHRS, CDR2 YFSETQ. This CDR3 region has 16 residues. This CDR3 reads CASGSGASGSYNEQFF. CDR3 coding DNA: TGCGCCAGCGGATCTGGGGCTTCAGGCTCCTACAATGAGCAGTTCTTC. The complete variable domain, with remaining parts taken from reference TRBV5-1 and TRBJ2-1, reads KAGVTQTPRYLIKTRGQQVTLSCSPISGHRSVSWYQQTPGQGLQFLFEYFSETQRNKGNFPGRFSGRQFSNSRSEMNVSTLELGDSALYLCASGSGASGSYNEQFFGPGTRLTVL.

The chain recombines TRBV7-6 with TRBJ2-2; tentative D call: TRBD1 (6 bases). V lost 7 bases, J lost 5 bases, and 11 bases lay in between. The CDR3 runs to 13 residues. CDR1 is SGHVS, CDR2 FNYEAQ, per germline. CDR3 residues: CASNAGVTGELFF. CDR3 DNA sequence: TGTGCCAGCAACGCAGGGGTAACCGGGGAGCTGTTTTTT.

This chain uses TRBV18 with TRBJ1-1, with 9 bases aligning to TRBD1. CDR3 length equals 18 residues. CDR1 KGHSH and CDR2 LQKENI come from the germline V gene. The V and J ends lost 4 bases and 3 bases, in that order; junction bases with no gene match: 15. In nucleotides, the CDR3 is TGTGCCAGCTCACTGGCGAACCAACTGACAGGGGGGGACACTGAAGCTTTCTTT. Its translation: CASSLANQLTGGDTEAFF. Looking up the rest from reference TRBV18 and TRBJ1-1 gives the full variable domain: NAGVMQNPRHLVRRRGQEARLRCSPMKGHSHVYWYRQLPEEGLKFMVYLQKENIIDESGMPKERFSAEFPKEGPSILRIQQVVRGDSAAYFCASSLANQLTGGDTEAFFGQGTRLTVV.

J is TRBJ2-7 and V is TRBV4-3; 10 bases match TRBD2. CDR1 and CDR2 (germline): LGHNA, YSLEER. The ends lost 3 bases at V and 0 bases at J; junction bases unmatched: 2. The CDR3 length is 15 residues. CDR3 nucleotide sequence: TGCGCCAGCAGCCAGGGACTAGCGAGCTCCTACGAGCAGTACTTC. It encodes CASSQGLASSYEQYF.

This chain links TRBV6-4 with TRBJ2-1; D is uncertain. V was cut by 3 bases and J by 4 bases, with 19 bases left in between. This CDR3 has 17 residues. Germline CDR1 reads MRHNA; CDR2 reads SNTAGT. CDR3 bases: TGTGCCAGCAGTGATCACGAGAAGAGAAAAATATACAATGAGCAGTTCTTC. Its protein is CASSDHEKRKIYNEQFF.

The V gene is TRBV3-1 (or the pseudogene TRBV3-2), the J gene TRBJ1-2, with 10 bases that match TRBD1. CDR1 and CDR2 from the germline V gene are LGHDT and YNNKEL (reference sequence). The CDR3 is 16 residues long. Trimming removed 4 bases from V and 4 bases from J; junction bases left unmatched: 9. CDR3 coding DNA: TGTGCCAGCAGCCCACCGGGACAGGGGTCGGGCTATGGCTACACCTTC. Amino acids: CASSPPGQGSGYGYTF.

The CDR3 nucleotides read TGTGCCAGCAGTTACAGGGGGGACAACACTGAAGCTTTCTTT. This codes for CASSYRGDNTEAFF. The rearrangement uses TRBV11-3 and TRBJ1-1, with 8 bases identical to TRBD1. Germline V lookup: CDR1 SGHNT, CDR2 YENEEA. This CDR3 has 14 amino acids. Trimming at V came to 6 bases and at J to 2 bases, leaving 5 bases not matched to a gene.

The chain uses TRBV4-3 and TRBJ1-4; D is unresolved. CDR3 length: 15 amino acids. Germline CDR1 LGHNA, CDR2 YSLEER. Trimming took 0 bases from V and 4 from J, leaving 9 bases between them. The CDR3 is CASSQDRGHNEKLFF. The CDR3 DNA reads TGCGCCAGCAGCCAAGACCGCGGCCATAATGAAAAACTGTTTTTT.

Only a few counts were recorded for this clone. This chain uses TRBV14 with TRBJ2-1; maybe TRBD1 (8 bases). The CDR3 has 16 amino acids. Trimming left V 4 bases short and J 2 bases short, with 15 bases between. Germline CDR1 is SGHDN and CDR2 is FVKESK. The CDR3 is CASSPNRGGTYNEQFF. CDR3 nucleotides: TGTGCCAGCAGCCCGAACAGGGGGGGCACCTACAATGAGCAGTTCTTC.

The chain couples TRBV6-5 to TRBJ1-2; TRBD1 might be the D (6 bases). The germline CDR1 and CDR2 sequences are MNHEY and SVGAGI. The V and J ends lost 0 bases and 0 bases respectively, with 8 bases between them. CDR3 length equals 15 residues. CDR3 residues: CASSYSTGTNYGYTF. CDR3 nucleotide sequence: TGTGCCAGCAGTTACTCAACAGGGACTAACTATGGCTACACCTTC.

This clone was recorded only once. V usage is TRBV10-3 and J usage is TRBJ1-1; TRBD1 is a possible D gene (5 bases). The germline V gene has CDR1 ENHRY and CDR2 SYGVKD. V lost 0 bases and J lost 2, with 10 bases in between. The CDR3 has 15 amino acids. The CDR3 here is CAISESLTVNTEAFF. The CDR3 nucleotides are TGTGCCATCAGTGAGTCATTGACAGTTAACACTGAAGCTTTCTTT.

The rearrangement links TRBV7-6 to TRBJ1-5; D remains ambiguous. This CDR3 contains 16 residues. The germline V and J ends were trimmed by 6 bases and 0 bases, with 15 bases remaining between them. CDR1 and CDR2 (germline): SGHVS, FNYEAQ. CDR3 sequence reads: CASSPGGFNSNQPQHF. CDR3 DNA: TGTGCCAGCAGTCCAGGTGGATTTAATAGCAATCAGCCCCAGCATTTT.

This clone occurred once. The genes are TRBV5-6 and TRBJ1-5; D may be TRBD1 (5 bases). Trimming left V 2 bases short and J 3 bases short, with 9 bases between. The CDR3 consists of 14 residues. From germline, CDR1 is SGHDT and CDR2 YYEEEE. The CDR3 bases are TGTGCCAGCAGCTTCAAGGGGAACAATCAGCCCCAGCATTTT. Its translation is CASSFKGNNQPQHF.

The chain employs TRBV20-1 and TRBJ1-6; D is unresolved. The CDR3 has 14 amino acids. V shed 3 bases and J shed 6 bases, with 12 bases lying between them. Germline V gives CDR1 DFQATT, CDR2 SNEGSKA (reference sequence). The chain's CDR3 is CSASRGPPNSPLHF. CDR3 coding DNA: TGCAGTGCTAGTCGAGGGCCCCCTAATTCACCCCTCCACTTT.

V and J are TRBV14 and TRBJ1-2, with D perhaps TRBD1 (6 bases). The V gene's germline CDR1 is SGHDN and CDR2 FVKESK. Trimming left V 3 bases short and J 2 bases short, with 10 bases between. The CDR3 runs 14 residues. DNA of the CDR3: TGTGCCAGCAGCCACGGACAGATAAACTATGGCTACACCTTC. Translated: CASSHGQINYGYTF.

The chain carries TRBV7-2 and TRBJ2-1; 9 nucleotides agree with TRBD2. This CDR3 comprises 20 residues. Unmatched junction bases numbered 17, after V lost 0 bases and J lost 5 bases. Looked up from germline, CDR1 is SGHTA and CDR2 is FQGNSA. CDR3 bases: TGTGCCAGCAGCTTAGCACAAGGCGGGGGGGCCTACATAGTAAACAATGAGCAGTTCTTC. Translating it yields CASSLAQGGGAYIVNNEQFF.

The gene calls are TRBV10-3 and TRBJ2-6; TRBD1 might be the D (5 bases). The CDR3 is 15 residues long. The germline V and J ends were trimmed by 6 bases and 2 bases, with 11 bases remaining between them. CDR1 is ENHRY, CDR2 SYGVKD, per germline. The CDR3 is CAISPPRAGANVLTF. The CDR3 region has the DNA TGTGCCATCAGCCCCCCCAGGGCTGGGGCCAACGTCCTGACTTTC.

This chain joins TRBV7-2 and TRBJ1-5; D is uncertain. Trimming took 3 bases from V and 3 from J, leaving 9 bases between them. Germline lookup yields CDR1 SGHTA and CDR2 FQGNSA. The CDR3 extends over 14 amino acids. This CDR3 is CASSFFGDNQPQHF. CDR3 nucleotide sequence: TGTGCCAGCAGCTTCTTCGGTGACAATCAGCCCCAGCATTTT.

This chain links TRBV5-1 with TRBJ2-5; 11 nucleotides line up with TRBD1. There are 16 residues in the CDR3. The V and J ends lost 4 bases and 1 base, in that order; junction bases with no gene match: 6. CDR1 SGHRS and CDR2 YFSETQ come from the germline V gene. The DNA for the CDR3 is TGCGCCAGCAGCCGAGCCGGGACAGGGGGCCAAGAGACCCAGTACTTC. It is translated as CASSRAGTGGQETQYF.

The chain employs TRBV19 and TRBJ1-2; D not resolved. This CDR3 comprises 13 residues. The V and J ends lost 6 bases and 8 bases respectively, with 16 bases between them. Germline lookup yields CDR1 LNHDA and CDR2 SQIVND (reference sequence). The CDR3 bases are TGTGCCAGTAGATCGGAGGTGGGAAGAGGCTACACCTTC. Translating gives CASRSEVGRGYTF. Together with reference TRBV19 and TRBJ1-2, the CDR3 gives the full variable domain: DGGITQSPKYLFRKEGQNVTLSCEQNLNHDAMYWYRQDPGQGLRLIYYSQIVNDFQKGDIAEGYSVSREKKESFPLTVTSAQKNPTAFYLCASRSEVGRGYTFGSGTRLTVV.